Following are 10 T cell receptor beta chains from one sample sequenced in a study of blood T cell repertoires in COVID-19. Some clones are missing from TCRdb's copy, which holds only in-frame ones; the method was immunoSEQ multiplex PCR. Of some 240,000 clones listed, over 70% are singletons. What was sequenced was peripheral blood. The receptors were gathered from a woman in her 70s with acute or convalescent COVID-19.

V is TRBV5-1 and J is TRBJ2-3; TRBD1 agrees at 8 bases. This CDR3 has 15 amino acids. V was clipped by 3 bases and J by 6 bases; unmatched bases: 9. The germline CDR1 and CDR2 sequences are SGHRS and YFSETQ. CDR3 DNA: TGCGCCAGCAGCTATGGGACAGGTTTAGGGGATACGCAGTATTTT. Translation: CASSYGTGLGDTQYF.

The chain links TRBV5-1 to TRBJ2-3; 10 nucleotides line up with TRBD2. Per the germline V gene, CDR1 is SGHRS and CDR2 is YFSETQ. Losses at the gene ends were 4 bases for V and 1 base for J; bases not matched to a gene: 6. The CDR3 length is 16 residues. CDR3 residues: CASSQSGTSGTDTQYF. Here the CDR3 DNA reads TGCGCCAGCAGCCAATCCGGGACTAGCGGCACAGATACGCAGTATTTT. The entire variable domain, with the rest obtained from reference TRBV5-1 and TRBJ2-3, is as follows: KAGVTQTPRYLIKTRGQQVTLSCSPISGHRSVSWYQQTPGQGLQFLFEYFSETQRNKGNFPGRFSGRQFSNSRSEMNVSTLELGDSALYLCASSQSGTSGTDTQYFGPGTRLTVL.

The CDR3 DNA reads as TGCGCCAGCAGTGAGTCATCGGGGAAAGAGACCCAGTACTTC. Its translation is CASSESSGKETQYF. The chain recombines TRBV10-2 with TRBJ2-5; the D gene is possibly TRBD2 (5 bases). Trimming removed 0 bases at V and 3 bases at J, with 8 bases between. The CDR3 runs 14 residues. CDR1 is WSHSY and CDR2 is SAAADI in the germline V gene.

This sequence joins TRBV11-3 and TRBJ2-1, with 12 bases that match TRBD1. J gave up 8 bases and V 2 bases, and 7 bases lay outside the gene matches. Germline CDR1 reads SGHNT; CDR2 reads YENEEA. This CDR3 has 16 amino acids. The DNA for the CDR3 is TGTGCCAGCAGCTTAAGGGGGACAGGGGGCGCGGATGAGCAGTTCTTC. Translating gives CASSLRGTGGADEQFF.

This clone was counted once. CDR3 residues: CASSLHAGQPQHF. As DNA, the CDR3 is TGTGCCAGCAGCCTCCACGCGGGTCAGCCCCAGCATTTT. The chain employs TRBV7-8 and TRBJ1-5; no firm D call. Looked up from germline, CDR1 is SGHVS and CDR2 is FQNEAQ. V was trimmed by 5 bases and J by 6 bases, leaving 11 bases between them. The CDR3 runs 13 residues.

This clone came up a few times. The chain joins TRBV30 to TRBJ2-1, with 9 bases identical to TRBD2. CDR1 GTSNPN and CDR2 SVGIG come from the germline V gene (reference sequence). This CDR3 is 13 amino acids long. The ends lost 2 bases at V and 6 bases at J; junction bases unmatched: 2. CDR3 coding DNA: TGTGCCTGGAGTCAACTAGCGGGCAATGAGCAGTTCTTC. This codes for CAWSQLAGNEQFF.

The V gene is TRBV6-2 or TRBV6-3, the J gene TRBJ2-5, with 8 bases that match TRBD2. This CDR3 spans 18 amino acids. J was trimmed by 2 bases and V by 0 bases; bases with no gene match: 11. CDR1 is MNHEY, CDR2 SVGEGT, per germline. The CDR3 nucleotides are TGTGCCAGCAGTTACTCGCGGGGACTAGGCAGGAAACAAGAGACCCAGTACTTC. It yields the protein CASSYSRGLGRKQETQYF.

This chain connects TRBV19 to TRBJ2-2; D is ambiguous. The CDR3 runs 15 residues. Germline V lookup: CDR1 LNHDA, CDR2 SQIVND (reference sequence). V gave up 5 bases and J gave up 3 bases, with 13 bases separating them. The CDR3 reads CASSLITVDTGELFF. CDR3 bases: TGTGCCAGTAGTTTGATCACGGTTGACACCGGGGAGCTGTTTTTT.

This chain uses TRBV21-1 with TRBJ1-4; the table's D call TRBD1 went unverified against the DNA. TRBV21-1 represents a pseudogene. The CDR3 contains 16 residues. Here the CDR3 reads CASSGRGLVSNEKLFF. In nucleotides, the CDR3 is TGTGCCAGCAGCGGCAGGGGGCTTGTTTCTAATGAAAAACTGTTTTTT.

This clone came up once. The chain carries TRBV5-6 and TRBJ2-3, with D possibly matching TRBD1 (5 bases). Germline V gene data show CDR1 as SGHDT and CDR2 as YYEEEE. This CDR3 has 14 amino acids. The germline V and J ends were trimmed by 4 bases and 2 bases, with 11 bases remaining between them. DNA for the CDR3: TGTGCCAGCAGCACTGGACACTTCACAGATACGCAGTATTTT. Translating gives CASSTGHFTDTQYF.